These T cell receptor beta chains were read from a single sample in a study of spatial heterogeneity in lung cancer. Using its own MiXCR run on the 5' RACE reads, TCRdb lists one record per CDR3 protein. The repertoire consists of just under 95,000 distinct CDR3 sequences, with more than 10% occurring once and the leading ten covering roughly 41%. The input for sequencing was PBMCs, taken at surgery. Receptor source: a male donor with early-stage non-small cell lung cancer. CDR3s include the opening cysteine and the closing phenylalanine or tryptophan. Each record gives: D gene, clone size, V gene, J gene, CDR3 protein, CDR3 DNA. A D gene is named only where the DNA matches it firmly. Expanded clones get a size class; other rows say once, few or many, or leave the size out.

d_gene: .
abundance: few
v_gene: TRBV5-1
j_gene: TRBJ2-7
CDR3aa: CASSLGPSRQTYEQYF
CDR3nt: TGCGCCAGCAGCTTGGGACCCTCCAGGCAGACCTACGAGCAGTACTTC

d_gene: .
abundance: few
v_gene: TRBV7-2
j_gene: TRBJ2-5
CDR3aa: CASSLGQSLGVGTQYF
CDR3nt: TGTGCCAGCAGCTTAGGTCAAAGCCTAGGGGTGGGGACCCAGTACTTC

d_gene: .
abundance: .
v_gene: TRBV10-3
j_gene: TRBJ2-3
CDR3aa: CAISGDYTDTQYF
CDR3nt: TGTGCCATCAGTGGTGACTACACAGATACGCAGTATTTT

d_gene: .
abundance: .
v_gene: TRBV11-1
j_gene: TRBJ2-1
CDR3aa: CASSLRFNNEQFF
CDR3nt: TGTGCCAGCAGCTTAAGGTTTAACAATGAGCAGTTCTTC

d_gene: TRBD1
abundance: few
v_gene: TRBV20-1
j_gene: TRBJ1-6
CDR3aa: CSAVPGQRNSPLHF
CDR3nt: TGCAGTGCCGTCCCGGGACAGAGAAATTCACCCCTCCACTTT

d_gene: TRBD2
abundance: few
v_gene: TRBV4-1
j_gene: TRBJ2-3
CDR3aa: CASSQTLAGGPQGDTQYF
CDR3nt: TGCGCCAGCAGCCAGACACTAGCGGGAGGTCCCCAAGGAGATACGCAGTATTTT

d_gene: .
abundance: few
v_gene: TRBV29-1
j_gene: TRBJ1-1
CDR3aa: CSVASHKNTEAFF
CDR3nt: TGCAGCGTTGCTTCTCATAAGAACACTGAAGCTTTCTTT

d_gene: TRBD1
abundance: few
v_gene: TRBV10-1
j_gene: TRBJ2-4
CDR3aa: CASSSGQGAGIQYF
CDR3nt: TGCGCCAGCAGCTCCGGACAGGGTGCAGGGATTCAGTACTTC

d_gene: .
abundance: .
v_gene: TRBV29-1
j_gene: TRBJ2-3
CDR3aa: CSVELGTDTQYF
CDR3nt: TGCAGCGTTGAATTAGGCACAGATACGCAGTATTTT

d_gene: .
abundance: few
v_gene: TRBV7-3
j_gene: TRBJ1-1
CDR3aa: CASSLNRGTEAFF
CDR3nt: TGTGCCAGCAGCTTAAATCGGGGCACTGAAGCTTTCTTT

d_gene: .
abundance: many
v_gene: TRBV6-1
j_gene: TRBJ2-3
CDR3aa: CASSEGETQYF
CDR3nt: TGTGCCAGCAGTGAAGGCGAGACGCAGTATTTT

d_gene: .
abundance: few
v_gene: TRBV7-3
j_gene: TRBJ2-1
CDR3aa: CASSSGPRGNNEQFF
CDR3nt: TGTGCCAGCAGCTCCGGACCCCGCGGGAACAATGAGCAGTTCTTC

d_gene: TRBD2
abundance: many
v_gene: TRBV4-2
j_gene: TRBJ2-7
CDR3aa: CASSQEPGTSYEQYF
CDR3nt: TGTGCCAGCAGCCAAGAACCCGGGACTAGTTACGAGCAGTACTTC

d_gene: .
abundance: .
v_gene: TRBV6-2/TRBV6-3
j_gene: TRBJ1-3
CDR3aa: CASRRPRSGNTIYF
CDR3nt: TGTGCCAGCAGAAGACCGCGCTCTGGAAACACCATATATTTT

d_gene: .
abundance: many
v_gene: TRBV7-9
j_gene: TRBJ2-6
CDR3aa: CAGDGPSGANVLTF
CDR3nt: TGTGCCGGGGACGGACCCTCTGGGGCCAACGTCCTGACTTTC

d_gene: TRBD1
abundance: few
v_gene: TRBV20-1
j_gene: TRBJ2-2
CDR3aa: CSASPRGPYTGELFF
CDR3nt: TGCAGTGCTAGCCCCAGGGGGCCCTACACCGGGGAGCTGTTTTTT

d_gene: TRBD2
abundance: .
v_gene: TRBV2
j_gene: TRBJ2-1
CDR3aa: CASSPGLYVF
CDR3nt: TGTGCCAGCAGTCCGGGACTATACGTCTTC

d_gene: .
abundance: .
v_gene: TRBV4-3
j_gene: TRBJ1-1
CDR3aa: CASSQDYGKTEAFF
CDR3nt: TGCGCCAGCAGCCAAGATTACGGAAAGACTGAAGCTTTCTTT

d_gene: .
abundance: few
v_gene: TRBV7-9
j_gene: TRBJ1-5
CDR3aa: CASSSYGGINQPQHF
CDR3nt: TGTGCCAGCAGCTCGTACGGCGGGATCAATCAGCCCCAGCATTTT

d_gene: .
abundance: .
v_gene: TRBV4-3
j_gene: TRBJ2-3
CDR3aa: CASSQDPARAADTQYF
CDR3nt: TGCGCCAGCAGCCAAGATCCGGCCAGAGCTGCAGATACGCAGTATTTT

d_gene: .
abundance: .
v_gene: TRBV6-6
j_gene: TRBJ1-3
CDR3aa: CASQWGDGNTIYF
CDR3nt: TGTGCCAGCCAGTGGGGGGATGGAAACACCATATATTTT

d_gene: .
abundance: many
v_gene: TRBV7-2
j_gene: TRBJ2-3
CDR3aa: CASSSGLGDTQYF
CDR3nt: TGTGCCAGCAGCTCCGGACTGGGAGATACGCAGTATTTT

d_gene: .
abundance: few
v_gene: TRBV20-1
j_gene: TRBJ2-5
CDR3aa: CSAGGPWGDWAQYF
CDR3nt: TGCAGTGCTGGGGGCCCCTGGGGAGACTGGGCCCAGTACTTC

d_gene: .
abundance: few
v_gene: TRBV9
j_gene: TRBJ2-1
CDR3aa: CASSVEAATYNEQFF
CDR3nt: TGTGCCAGCAGCGTAGAAGCGGCGACCTACAATGAGCAGTTCTTC

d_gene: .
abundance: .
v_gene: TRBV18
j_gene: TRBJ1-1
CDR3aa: CASSPPRGRGLNTEAFF
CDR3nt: TGTGCCAGCTCACCACCGAGGGGTAGGGGACTGAACACTGAAGCTTTCTTT

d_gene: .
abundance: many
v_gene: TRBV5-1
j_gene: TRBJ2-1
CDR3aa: CASSADYRNEQFF
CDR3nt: TGCGCCAGCAGCGCCGATTACCGCAATGAGCAGTTCTTC

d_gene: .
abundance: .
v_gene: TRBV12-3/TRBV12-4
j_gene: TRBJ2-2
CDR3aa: CASSWDTANTGELFF
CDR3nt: TGTGCCAGCAGTTGGGACACCGCGAACACCGGGGAGCTGTTTTTT

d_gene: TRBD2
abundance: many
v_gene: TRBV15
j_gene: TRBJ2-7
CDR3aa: CATSRDGGLAGVEQYF
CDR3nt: TGTGCCACCAGCAGAGATGGGGGACTAGCGGGAGTTGAGCAGTACTTC

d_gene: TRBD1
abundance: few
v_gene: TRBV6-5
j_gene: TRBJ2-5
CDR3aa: CASSPDRDRGKQETQYF
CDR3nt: TGTGCCAGCAGCCCAGACCGGGACAGGGGAAAACAAGAGACCCAGTACTTC

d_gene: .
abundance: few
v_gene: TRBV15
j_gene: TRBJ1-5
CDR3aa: CATSIPGRGNQPQHF
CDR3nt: TGTGCCACCAGCATCCCAGGGAGGGGCAATCAGCCCCAGCATTTT

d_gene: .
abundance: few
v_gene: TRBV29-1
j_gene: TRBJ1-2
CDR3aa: CSVDRTKKYTF
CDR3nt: TGCAGCGTTGACAGGACAAAAAAATACACCTTC

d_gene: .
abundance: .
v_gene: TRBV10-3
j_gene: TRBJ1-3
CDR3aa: CAIETAGNTIYF
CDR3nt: TGTGCCATCGAAACCGCTGGAAACACCATATATTTT

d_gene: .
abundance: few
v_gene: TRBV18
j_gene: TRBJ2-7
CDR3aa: CASSPGQGLYYEQYF
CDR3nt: TGTGCCAGCTCACCGGGGCAGGGGCTATACTACGAGCAGTACTTC

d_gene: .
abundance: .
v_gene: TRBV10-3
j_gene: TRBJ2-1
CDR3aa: CAIRSADTYNEQFF
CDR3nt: TGTGCCATCAGATCAGCGGACACCTACAATGAGCAGTTCTTC

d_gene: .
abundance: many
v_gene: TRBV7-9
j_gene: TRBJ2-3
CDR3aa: CASSRRSQGDTQYF
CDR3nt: TGTGCCAGCAGCCGGCGGAGCCAGGGAGATACGCAGTATTTT

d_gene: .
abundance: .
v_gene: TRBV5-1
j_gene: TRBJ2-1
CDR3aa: CASSFVGGDASEQFF
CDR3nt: TGCGCCAGCAGCTTTGTCGGGGGCGACGCGAGTGAGCAGTTCTTC

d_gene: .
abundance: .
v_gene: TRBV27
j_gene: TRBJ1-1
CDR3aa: CASSLRVPRQPRPDTEAFF
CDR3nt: TGTGCCAGCAGTTTACGCGTCCCTCGACAGCCAAGACCCGACACTGAAGCTTTCTTT

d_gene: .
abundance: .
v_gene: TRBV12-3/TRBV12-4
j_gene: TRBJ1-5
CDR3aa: CASSLGDLEVDQHF
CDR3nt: TGTGCCAGCAGTTTAGGGGACCTGGAAGTGGATCAGCATTTT

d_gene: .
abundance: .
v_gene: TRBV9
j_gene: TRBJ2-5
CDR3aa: CASSVASEETQYF
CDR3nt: TGTGCCAGCAGCGTAGCATCGGAAGAGACCCAGTACTTC

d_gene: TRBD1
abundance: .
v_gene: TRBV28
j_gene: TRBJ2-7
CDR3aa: CASHRGAHEQYF
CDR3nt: TGTGCCAGCCACAGGGGAGCCCACGAGCAGTACTTC

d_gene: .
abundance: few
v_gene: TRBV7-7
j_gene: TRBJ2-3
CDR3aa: CASSRTIGDTQYF
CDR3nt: TGTGCTAGCAGCCGGACTATTGGGGATACGCAGTATTTT

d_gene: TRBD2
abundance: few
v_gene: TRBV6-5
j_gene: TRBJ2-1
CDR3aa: CASSPGLAGSNEQFF
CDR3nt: TGTGCCAGCAGTCCGGGACTAGCGGGATCTAATGAGCAGTTCTTC

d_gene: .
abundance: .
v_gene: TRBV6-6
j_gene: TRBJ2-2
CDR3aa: CASKGSVANTGELFF
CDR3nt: TGTGCCAGCAAAGGTAGCGTCGCGAACACCGGGGAGCTGTTTTTT

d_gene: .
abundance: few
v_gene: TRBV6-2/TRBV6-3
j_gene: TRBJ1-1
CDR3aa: CASSTDDRTYTEAFF
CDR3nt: TGTGCCAGCAGTACCGATGACAGGACCTACACTGAAGCTTTCTTT

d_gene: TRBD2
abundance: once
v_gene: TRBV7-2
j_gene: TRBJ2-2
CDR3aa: CASSLAGTSGRATGELFF
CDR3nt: TGTGCCAGCAGCTTAGCCGGGACTAGCGGGAGGGCAACCGGGGAGCTGTTTTTT

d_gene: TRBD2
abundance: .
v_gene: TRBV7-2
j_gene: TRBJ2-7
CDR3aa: CASSLEGTTLYEQYF
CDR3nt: TGTGCCAGCAGCTTAGAAGGGACTACACTATACGAGCAGTACTTC

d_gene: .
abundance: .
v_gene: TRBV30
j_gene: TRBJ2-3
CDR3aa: CAWSYLQGWGTDTQYF
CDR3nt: TGTGCCTGGAGCTACCTTCAGGGTTGGGGCACAGATACGCAGTATTTT

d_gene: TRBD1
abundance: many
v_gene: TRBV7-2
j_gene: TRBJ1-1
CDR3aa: CASSFRDRGPEAFF
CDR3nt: TGTGCCAGCAGCTTCCGGGACAGGGGGCCTGAAGCTTTCTTT

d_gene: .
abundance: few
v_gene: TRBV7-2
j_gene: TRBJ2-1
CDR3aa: CASSRGLGVNNEQFF
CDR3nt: TGTGCCAGCAGTCGGGGACTCGGAGTTAACAATGAGCAGTTCTTC

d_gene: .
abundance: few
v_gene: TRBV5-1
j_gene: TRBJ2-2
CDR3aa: CASSLSGANTGELFF
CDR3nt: TGCGCCAGCAGCTTATCAGGGGCGAACACCGGGGAGCTGTTTTTT